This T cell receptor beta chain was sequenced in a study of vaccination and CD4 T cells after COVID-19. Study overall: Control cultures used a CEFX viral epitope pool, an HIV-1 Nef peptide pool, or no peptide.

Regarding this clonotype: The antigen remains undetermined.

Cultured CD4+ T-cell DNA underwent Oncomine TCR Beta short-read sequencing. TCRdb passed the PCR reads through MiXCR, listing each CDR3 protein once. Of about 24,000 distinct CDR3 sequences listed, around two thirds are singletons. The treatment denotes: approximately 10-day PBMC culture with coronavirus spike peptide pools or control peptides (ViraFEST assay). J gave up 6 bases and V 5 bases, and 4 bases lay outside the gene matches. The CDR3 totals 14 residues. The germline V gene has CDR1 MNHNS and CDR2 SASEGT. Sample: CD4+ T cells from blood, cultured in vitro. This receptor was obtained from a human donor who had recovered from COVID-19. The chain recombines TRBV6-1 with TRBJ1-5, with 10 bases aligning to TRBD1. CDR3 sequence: CASSQDRGRQPQHF. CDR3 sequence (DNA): TGTGCCAGCAGTCAAGACAGGGGGCGTCAGCCCCAGCATTTT.